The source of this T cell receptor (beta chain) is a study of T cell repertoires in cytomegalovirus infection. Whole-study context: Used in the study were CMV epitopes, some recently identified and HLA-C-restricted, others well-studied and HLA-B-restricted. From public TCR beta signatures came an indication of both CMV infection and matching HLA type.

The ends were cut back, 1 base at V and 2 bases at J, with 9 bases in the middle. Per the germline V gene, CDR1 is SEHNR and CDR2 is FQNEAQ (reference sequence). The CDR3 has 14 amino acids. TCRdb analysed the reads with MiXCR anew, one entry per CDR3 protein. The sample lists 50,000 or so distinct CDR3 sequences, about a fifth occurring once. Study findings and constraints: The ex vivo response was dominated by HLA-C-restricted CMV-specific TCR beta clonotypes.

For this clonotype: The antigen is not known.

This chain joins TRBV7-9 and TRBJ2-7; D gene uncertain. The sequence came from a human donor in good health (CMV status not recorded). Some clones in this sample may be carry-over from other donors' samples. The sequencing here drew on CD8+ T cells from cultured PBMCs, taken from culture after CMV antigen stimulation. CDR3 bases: TGTGCCAGCAGCTTAGGACAAATTGCCTACGAGCAGTACTTC. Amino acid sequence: CASSLGQIAYEQYF.